This T cell receptor beta chain came from a study of blood T cells in healthy people across ages. Study-level findings and limits: PBMCs left unsorted prevented a conclusive naive versus antigen-experienced comparison.

This clonotype was counted between two and nine times. Its antigen is undetermined. Together with a sample-barcoded 5' primer, a J-beta primer mix was included in a second PCR lasting roughly 6 to 12 cycles. TCRdb independently ran MiXCR on the 5' RACE reads; one entry per CDR3 protein. The sample includes around 280,000 distinct CDR3 sequences, about 25% of them seen just once. Between the trimmed V and J ends, which lost 6 bases and 5 bases, there was a span of 13 bases. This CDR3 is 13 amino acids long. V gene TRBV12-3 or TRBV12-4 combines with J gene TRBJ1-1; D is unresolved. This sequence was found in a woman in her 70s in good health. Sequencing input: blood. DNA of the CDR3: TGTGCCAGCAGCCCGCCCCTGAGGACTGAAGCTTTCTTT. Encoded protein: CASSPPLRTEAFF.